Given below is one TCR beta chain in context. As yet, its antigen is unknown. Only in-frame clones appear in the TCRdb table, and some are missing; sequencing was by immunoSEQ multiplex PCR. The profile shows some 90,000 clones, roughly 84% of them singletons. The sample belongs to a study of OX40 agonist ivuxolimab in advanced cancers. Study context: Patients undergoing dose escalation presented with hepatocellular carcinoma, melanoma, renal cell or head and neck cancer. Findings and limits, study-wide: Partial responders dosed at 0.1-3.0 mg/kg displayed clonal expansion ranking among the lowest.

From germline, CDR1 is LGHNA and CDR2 YNFKEQ. The CDR3 has 11 residues. This receptor was obtained from an adult with an advanced solid tumor such as melanoma, head and neck, liver or kidney cancer. The starting material was CD4+ or CD8+ T cells sorted from blood, obtained in a trial of the OX40 agonist ivuxolimab. The chain recombines TRBV4-2 with TRBJ1-2; the D gene is possibly TRBD1 (6 bases). In DNA, the CDR3 is TGTGCTACAGGGTTTAACTATGGCTACACCTTC. Protein sequence: CATGFNYGYTF.